The 22 T cell receptor beta chains listed next were all sequenced from one sample in a study of OX40 agonist ivuxolimab in advanced cancers. Some clones are missing from TCRdb's copy, which holds only in-frame ones; the method was immunoSEQ multiplex PCR. The table records approximately 74,000 clones, 80% to 95% of them present only once. This sample comprised CD4+ or CD8+ T cells sorted from blood, obtained in a trial of the OX40 agonist ivuxolimab. Receptors originate from an adult with an advanced solid tumor such as melanoma, head and neck, liver or kidney cancer.

The gene calls are TRBV7-6 and TRBJ1-4; no clear D. CDR1 is SGHVS and CDR2 is FNYEAQ in the germline V gene. V was shortened by 5 bases and J by 2 bases, with 15 bases between the two germline ends. This CDR3 region has 16 residues. The CDR3 is CASSPRSPGTNEKLFF. The CDR3 DNA follows: TGTGCCAGCAGCCCTCGTTCCCCCGGGACTAATGAAAAACTGTTTTTT.

The rearrangement uses TRBV18 and TRBJ2-3; TRBD2 agrees at 7 bases. The germline V gene has CDR1 KGHSH and CDR2 LQKENI. V lost 2 bases and J lost 4; bases outside the gene matches: 3. The CDR3 consists of 14 residues. The CDR3 nucleotides are TGTGCCAGCTCACCAGGGAGGGTCTCAGATACGCAGTATTTT. Translated, it gives CASSPGRVSDTQYF.

This chain joins TRBV2 and TRBJ2-1; the D gene could be TRBD1 or TRBD2 (5 bases each). V was cut by 6 bases and J by 2 bases, with 14 bases left in between. This CDR3 has 15 amino acids. Germline CDR1 and CDR2: SNHLY and FYNNEI. The CDR3 sequence: CASSLGDGPYNEQFF. CDR3 nucleotides: TGTGCCAGCAGCCTAGGGGACGGACCCTACAATGAGCAGTTCTTC. Together with reference TRBV2 and TRBJ2-1, the CDR3 gives the full variable domain: EPEVTQTPSHQVTQMGQEVILRCVPISNHLYFYWYRQILGQKVEFLVSFYNNEISEKSEIFDDQFSVERPDGSNFTLKIRSTKLEDSAMYFCASSLGDGPYNEQFFGPGTRLTVL.

This clone was seen more than once but under ten times. The V gene is TRBV15, the J gene TRBJ1-2; no clear D. Germline V gives CDR1 LNHNV, CDR2 YYDKDF (reference sequence). CDR3 size: 13 residues. V was cut by 1 base and J by 0 bases, with 3 bases left in between. The CDR3 sequence is CATSRVANYGYTF. As DNA, the CDR3 is TGTGCCACCAGCAGAGTCGCTAACTATGGCTACACCTTC.

This sequence joins TRBV19 and TRBJ1-4, with D unclear. The CDR3 contains 14 residues. V was clipped by 5 bases and J by 0 bases, with 7 bases between them. The germline V gene has CDR1 LNHDA and CDR2 SQIVND (reference sequence). CDR3 residues: CASSVTATNEKLFF. For the CDR3, the DNA is TGTGCCAGTAGTGTCACAGCAACTAATGAAAAACTGTTTTTT.

V and J are TRBV10-3 and TRBJ2-3; 11 positions match TRBD1. Unmatched junction bases numbered 0, after V lost 4 bases and J lost 3 bases. In germline, CDR1 is ENHRY, CDR2 SYGVKD. The length of the CDR3 is 14 residues. CDR3 nucleotides: TGTGCCATCAGTGGGGACAGGGGGACAGATACGCAGTATTTT. It specifies CAISGDRGTDTQYF.

V is TRBV9 and J is TRBJ2-5; D is possibly TRBD1 or TRBD2 (6 bases each). The CDR3 totals 17 residues. V lost 0 bases to trimming and J lost 4 bases, with 19 bases between them. Germline loops: CDR1 SGDLS, CDR2 YYNGEE. In DNA form, the CDR3 reads TGTGCCAGCAGCGTAGCACCCCTCGGGGGCGCAGGAGAGACCCAGTACTTC. Its protein is CASSVAPLGGAGETQYF.

The chain recombines TRBV11-3 with TRBJ2-5, with unresolved D. This CDR3 is built from 13 residues. Germline V gene sequence: CDR1 SGHNT, CDR2 YENEEA. V shed 2 bases and J shed 5 bases, with 9 bases lying between them. CDR3 bases: TGTGCCAGCAGCTTAAGTCTTCGCGAGACCCAGTACTTC. Its protein product is CASSLSLRETQYF.

In its sample, this clone was seen once. The genes are TRBV11-3 and TRBJ2-7; 10 bases are a match to TRBD1. The CDR3 contains 15 residues. CDR1 is SGHNT, CDR2 YENEEA, per germline. The junction had 5 bases not matched to a gene; V was cut back by 5 bases and J by 1 base. The CDR3 DNA reads as TGTGCCAGCAGCCGGGGACAGGGGTTGTCCTACGAGCAGTACTTC. Encoded protein: CASSRGQGLSYEQYF.

This clone was seen a single time. The CDR3, as DNA: TGTGCCACCCAGGGGGTAGATGAAAAACTGTTTTTT. Protein: CATQGVDEKLFF. This chain joins TRBV19 and TRBJ1-4; TRBD1 agrees at 7 bases. CDR1 is LNHDA, CDR2 SQIVND, per germline (reference sequence). The CDR3 contains 12 residues. V shed 10 bases and J 6 bases; nucleotides not matched to a gene: 5.

J is TRBJ1-1 and V is TRBV6-5, with D uncertain. The germline CDR1 and CDR2 sequences are MNHEY and SVGAGI. The V and J ends lost 2 bases and 4 bases respectively, with 8 bases between them. The CDR3 totals 13 residues. The CDR3 protein is CASSYGPGTEAFF. DNA for the CDR3: TGTGCCAGCAGTTACGGGCCAGGCACTGAAGCTTTCTTT.

This chain uses TRBV4-1 with TRBJ1-5; maybe TRBD1 (5 bases). CDR1 is MGHRA, CDR2 YSYEKL, per germline. The CDR3 contains 15 residues. V was shortened by 4 bases and J by 0 bases, with 10 bases between the two germline ends. The CDR3 loop reads CASSPRDYSNQPQHF. In DNA form, the CDR3 reads TGCGCCAGCAGCCCCCGGGACTATAGCAATCAGCCCCAGCATTTT.

The rearrangement joins TRBV7-2 to TRBJ1-2; 10 bases match TRBD1. The junction had 6 bases not matched to a gene; V was cut back by 5 bases and J by 6 bases. There are 14 residues in the CDR3. CDR1 and CDR2 from the germline V gene are SGHTA and FQGNSA. CDR3 protein: CASSRADRGHGYTF. In DNA, the CDR3 is TGTGCCAGCAGCCGAGCTGACAGGGGGCATGGCTACACCTTC.

About this clone: One end of the junction is discordant with germline, which a read error may explain. This rearrangement joins TRBV5-3 to TRBJ2-7, with a possible D match to TRBD2 (5 bases). TRBV5-3 is an ORF, and what it does is uncertain. This CDR3 spans 14 amino acids. CDR3 sequence reads: CASSLGSGSGEQYF. As DNA, the CDR3 is TGTGCCAGCAGCTTGGGCAGCGGTAGTGGCGAGCAGTACTTC.

V is TRBV2 and J is TRBJ2-7, with a possible D match to TRBD2 (5 bases). The CDR3 is 15 amino acids. Trimming shortened V by 3 bases and J by 7 bases, and 19 bases separated the two germline ends. Germline CDR1 SNHLY, CDR2 FYNNEI. The CDR3 nucleotides read TGTGCCAGCAGTGAGAGGACTTGGGGAAGAGGTGAGCAGTACTTC. This translates into CASSERTWGRGEQYF.

V and J are TRBV4-3 and TRBJ1-5; weak D call: TRBD1 (6 bases). V gave up 0 bases and J gave up 15 bases, with 21 bases separating them. Germline CDR1 is LGHNA and CDR2 is YSLEER. This CDR3 has 15 residues. The CDR3, as DNA: TGCGCCAGCAGCCAAGAAGAACTTTTACCGGGACATTGGCATTTT. Protein product: CASSQEELLPGHWHF.

This chain links TRBV15 with TRBJ1-6; D not resolved. V was pared by 4 bases and J by 3 bases, with 4 bases between. The germline V gene has CDR1 LNHNV and CDR2 YYDKDF (reference sequence). The CDR3 contains 13 residues. This chain's CDR3 is CATSTNYNSPLHF. The DNA for the CDR3 is TGTGCCACCAGCACGAACTATAATTCACCCCTCCACTTT. Filled out from reference TRBV15 and TRBJ1-6, the complete variable domain reads DAMVIQNPRYQVTQFGKPVTLSCSQTLNHNVMYWYQQKSSQAPKLLFHYYDKDFNNEADTPDNFQSRRPNTSFCFLDIRSPGLGDTAMYLCATSTNYNSPLHFGNGTRLTVT.

The V gene is TRBV30, the J gene TRBJ1-2, with D unclear. Germline CDR1 is GTSNPN and CDR2 is SVGIG (reference sequence). The V end was cut by 2 bases, the J end by 4 bases, with 5 bases between. This CDR3 has 11 amino acids. CDR3 in DNA: TGTGCCTGGAGTCGCAGCTATGGCTACACCTTC. Translated: CAWSRSYGYTF. Complete variable domain (other parts from reference TRBV30 and TRBJ1-2): SQTIHQWPATLVQPVGSPLSLECTVEGTSNPNLYWYRQAAGRGLQLLFYSVGIGQISSEVPQNLSASRPQDRQFILSSKKLLLSDSGFYLCAWSRSYGYTFGSGTRLTVV.

The CDR3 coding sequence is TGTGCCAGCAGTGGGACTAGCGACCACTCCTACGAGCAGTACTTC. This codes for CASSGTSDHSYEQYF. The V and J genes are TRBV6-6 and TRBJ2-7, with TRBD2 identical over 10 bases. After removal of 5 bases from V and 0 bases from J, the junction contained 4 bases not matched to a gene. The CDR3 sequence is 15 residues long. Germline CDR1 and CDR2: MNHNY and SVGAGI (reference sequence).

The V and J genes are TRBV15 and TRBJ1-2, with 8 bases that match TRBD1. Trimming at V came to 5 bases and at J to 3 bases, leaving 8 bases not matched to a gene. Germline V gene sequence: CDR1 LNHNV, CDR2 YYDKDF (reference sequence). This CDR3 region has 15 residues. CDR3: CATSVGQGDYYGYTF. CDR3 coding DNA: TGTGCCACCAGCGTTGGACAGGGAGATTACTATGGCTACACCTTC. Full variable domain (rest looked up from reference TRBV15 and TRBJ1-2): DAMVIQNPRYQVTQFGKPVTLSCSQTLNHNVMYWYQQKSSQAPKLLFHYYDKDFNNEADTPDNFQSRRPNTSFCFLDIRSPGLGDTAMYLCATSVGQGDYYGYTFGSGTRLTVV.

V usage is TRBV11-2 and J usage is TRBJ2-5, with D hard to call. V was shortened by 5 bases and J by 3 bases, with 10 bases between the two germline ends. Germline V lookup: CDR1 SGHAT, CDR2 FQNNGV. The CDR3 totals 13 residues. CDR3 sequence reads: CASSPRTEETQYF. In DNA, the CDR3 is TGTGCCAGCAGCCCAAGGACGGAAGAGACCCAGTACTTC.

A single count supports this clone. The chain links TRBV7-9 to TRBJ2-5, with D unclear. The J call may be wrong; the DNA end is better matched by TRBJ2-7. The CDR3 length is 13 residues. Per germline, CDR1 SEHNR and CDR2 FQNEAQ (reference sequence). The chain's CDR3 is CASSFLHSYEQYF. In nucleotides, the CDR3 is TGTGCCAGCAGCTTCCTACACTCCTACGAGCAGTACTTC.